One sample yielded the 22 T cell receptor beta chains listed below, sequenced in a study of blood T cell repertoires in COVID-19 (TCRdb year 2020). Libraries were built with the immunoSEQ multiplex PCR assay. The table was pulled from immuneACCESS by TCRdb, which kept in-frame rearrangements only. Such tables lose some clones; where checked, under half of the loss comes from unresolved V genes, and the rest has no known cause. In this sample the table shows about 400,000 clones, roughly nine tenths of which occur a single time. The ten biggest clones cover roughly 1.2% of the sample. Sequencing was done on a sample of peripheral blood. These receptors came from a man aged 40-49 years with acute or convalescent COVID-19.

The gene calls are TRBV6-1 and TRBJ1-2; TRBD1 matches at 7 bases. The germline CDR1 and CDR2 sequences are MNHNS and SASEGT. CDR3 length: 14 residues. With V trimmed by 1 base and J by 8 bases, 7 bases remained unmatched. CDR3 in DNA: TGTGCCAGCAGTGAAGTTGGGACAGAGACCGGCTACACCTTC. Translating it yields CASSEVGTETGYTF.

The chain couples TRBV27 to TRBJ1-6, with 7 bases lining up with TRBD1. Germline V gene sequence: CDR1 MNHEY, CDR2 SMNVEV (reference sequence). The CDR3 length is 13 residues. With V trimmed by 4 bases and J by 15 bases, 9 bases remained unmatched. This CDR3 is CASSSKDRDLLHF. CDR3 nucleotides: TGTGCCAGCAGTTCTAAAGACAGGGACCTCCTCCACTTT.

CDR3 region: CASSDPSADTQYF. The CDR3 coding sequence is TGCGCCAGCAGTGACCCAAGCGCGGATACGCAGTATTTT. J is TRBJ2-3 and V is TRBV10-1; no definite D call. The germline V gene encodes CDR1 WNHNN and CDR2 SYGVQD (reference sequence). This CDR3 contains 13 residues. Between the trimmed V and J ends, which lost 3 bases and 6 bases, there was a span of 10 bases.

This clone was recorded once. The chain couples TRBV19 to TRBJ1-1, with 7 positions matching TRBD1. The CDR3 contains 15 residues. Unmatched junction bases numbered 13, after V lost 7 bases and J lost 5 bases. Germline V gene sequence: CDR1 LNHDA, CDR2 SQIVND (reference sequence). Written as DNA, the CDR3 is TGTGCCAGTATGCCTATGTTCCAGGGGGGTACTGAAGCTTTCTTT. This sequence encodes CASMPMFQGGTEAFF.

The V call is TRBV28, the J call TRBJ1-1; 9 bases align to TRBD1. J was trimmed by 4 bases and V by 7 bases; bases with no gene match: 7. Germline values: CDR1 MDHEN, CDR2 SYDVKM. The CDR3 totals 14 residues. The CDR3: CASTEGTGSTEAFF. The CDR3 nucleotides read TGTGCCAGCACGGAGGGGACAGGGTCCACTGAAGCTTTCTTT.

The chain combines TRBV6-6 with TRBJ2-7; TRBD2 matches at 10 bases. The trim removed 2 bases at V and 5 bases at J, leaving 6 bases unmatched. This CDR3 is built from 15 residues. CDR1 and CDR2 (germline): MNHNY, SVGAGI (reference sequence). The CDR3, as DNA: TGTGCCAGCAGTTACATAGCGGGAGGTAGGGACGAGCAGTACTTC. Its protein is CASSYIAGGRDEQYF.

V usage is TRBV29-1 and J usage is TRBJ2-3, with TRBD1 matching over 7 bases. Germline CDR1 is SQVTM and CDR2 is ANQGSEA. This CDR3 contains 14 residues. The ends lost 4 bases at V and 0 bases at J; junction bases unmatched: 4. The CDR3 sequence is CSVARTGSTDTQYF. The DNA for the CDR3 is TGCAGCGTTGCAAGGACAGGAAGCACAGATACGCAGTATTTT.

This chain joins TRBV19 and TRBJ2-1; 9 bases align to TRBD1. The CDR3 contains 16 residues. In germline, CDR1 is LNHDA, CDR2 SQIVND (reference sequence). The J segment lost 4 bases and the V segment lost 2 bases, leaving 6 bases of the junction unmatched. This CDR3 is CASSILPGQGYNEQFF. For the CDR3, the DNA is TGTGCCAGTAGTATATTACCTGGACAGGGGTACAATGAGCAGTTCTTC.

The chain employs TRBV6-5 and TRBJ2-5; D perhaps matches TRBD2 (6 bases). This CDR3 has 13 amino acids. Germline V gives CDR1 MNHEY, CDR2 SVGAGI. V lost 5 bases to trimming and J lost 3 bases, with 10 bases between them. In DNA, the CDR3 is TGTGCCAGCAGTCGGGAGCCGAAAGAGACCCAGTACTTC. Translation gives CASSREPKETQYF.

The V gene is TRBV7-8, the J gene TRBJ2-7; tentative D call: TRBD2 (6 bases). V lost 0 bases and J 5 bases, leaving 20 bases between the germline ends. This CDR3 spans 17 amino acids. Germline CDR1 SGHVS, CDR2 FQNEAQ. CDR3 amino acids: CASSLATLATAWDEQYF. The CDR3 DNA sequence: TGTGCCAGCAGCTTAGCGACTCTAGCGACCGCCTGGGACGAGCAGTACTTC.

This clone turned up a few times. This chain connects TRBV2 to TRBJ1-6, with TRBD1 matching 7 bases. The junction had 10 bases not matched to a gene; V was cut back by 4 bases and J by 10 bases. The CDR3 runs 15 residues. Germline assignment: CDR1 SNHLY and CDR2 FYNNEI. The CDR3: CASSVEGASESPLHF. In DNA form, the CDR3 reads TGTGCCAGCAGTGTAGAGGGGGCGTCCGAATCACCCCTCCACTTT.

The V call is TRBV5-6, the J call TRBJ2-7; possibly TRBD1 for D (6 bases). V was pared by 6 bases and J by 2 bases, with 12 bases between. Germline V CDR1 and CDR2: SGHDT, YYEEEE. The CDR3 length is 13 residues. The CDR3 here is CASTSDRAYEQYF. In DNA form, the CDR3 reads TGTGCCAGCACCTCGGACAGAGCCTACGAGCAGTACTTC.

The CDR3 DNA sequence: TGTGCCAGCAGCCCGGACCAAGAGACCCAGTACTTC. Translated: CASSPDQETQYF. This sequence joins TRBV9 and TRBJ2-5, with no clear D. Germline lookup yields CDR1 SGDLS and CDR2 YYNGEE. The CDR3 has 12 residues. The V end lost 4 bases, the J end lost 0 bases, and 4 bases lay between the germline ends.

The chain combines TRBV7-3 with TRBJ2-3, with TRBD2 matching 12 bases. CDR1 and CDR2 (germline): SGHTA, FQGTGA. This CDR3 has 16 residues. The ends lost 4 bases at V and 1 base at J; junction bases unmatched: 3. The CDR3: CASSSTSGGGTDTQYF. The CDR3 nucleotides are TGTGCCAGCAGCTCGACTAGCGGGGGAGGCACAGATACGCAGTATTTT.

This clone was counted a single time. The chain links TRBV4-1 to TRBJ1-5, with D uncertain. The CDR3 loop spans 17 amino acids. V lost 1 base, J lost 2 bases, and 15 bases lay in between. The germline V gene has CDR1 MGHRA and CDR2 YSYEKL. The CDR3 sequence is CASSQVGGGIGNQPQHF. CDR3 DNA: TGCGCCAGCAGCCAAGTCGGAGGAGGGATTGGCAATCAGCCCCAGCATTTT.

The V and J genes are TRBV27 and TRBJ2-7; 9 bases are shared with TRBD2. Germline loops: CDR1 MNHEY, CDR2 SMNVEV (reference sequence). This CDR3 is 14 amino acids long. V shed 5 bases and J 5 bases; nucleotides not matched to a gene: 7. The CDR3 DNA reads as TGTGCCAGCAGTATAATAGCGGGAGCCCACGAGCAGTACTTC. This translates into CASSIIAGAHEQYF.

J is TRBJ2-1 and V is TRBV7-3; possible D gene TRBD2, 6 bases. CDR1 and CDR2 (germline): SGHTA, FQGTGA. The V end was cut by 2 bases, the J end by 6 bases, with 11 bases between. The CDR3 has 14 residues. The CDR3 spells CASSLSGVPNEQFF. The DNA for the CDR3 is TGTGCCAGCAGCTTATCGGGGGTGCCCAATGAGCAGTTCTTC.

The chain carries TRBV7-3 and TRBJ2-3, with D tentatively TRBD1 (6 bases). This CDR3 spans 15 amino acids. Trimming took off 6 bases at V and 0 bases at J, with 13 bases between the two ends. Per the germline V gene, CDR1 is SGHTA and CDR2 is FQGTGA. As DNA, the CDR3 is TGTGCCAGCAGATTTTTTGGACAGAGCACAGATACGCAGTATTTT. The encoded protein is CASRFFGQSTDTQYF.

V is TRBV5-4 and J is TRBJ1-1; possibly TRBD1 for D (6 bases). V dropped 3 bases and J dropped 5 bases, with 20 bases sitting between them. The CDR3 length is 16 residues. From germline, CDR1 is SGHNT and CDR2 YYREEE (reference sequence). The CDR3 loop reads CASSSLGGATLTEAFF. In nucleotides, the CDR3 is TGTGCCAGCAGCTCTCTAGGGGGGGCGACTTTGACTGAAGCTTTCTTT.

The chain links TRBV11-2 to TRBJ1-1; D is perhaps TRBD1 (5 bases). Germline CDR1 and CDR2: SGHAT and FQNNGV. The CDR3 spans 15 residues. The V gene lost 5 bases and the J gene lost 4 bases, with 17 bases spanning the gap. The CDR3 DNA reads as TGTGCCAGCAGCCCCCCTGGGAGGGACGGCACTGAAGCTTTCTTT. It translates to CASSPPGRDGTEAFF.

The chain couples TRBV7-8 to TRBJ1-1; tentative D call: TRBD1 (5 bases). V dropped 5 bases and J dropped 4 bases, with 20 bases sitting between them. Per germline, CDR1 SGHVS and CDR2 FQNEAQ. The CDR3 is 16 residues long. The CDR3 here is CASSPSRRGLRTEAFF. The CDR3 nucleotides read TGTGCCAGCAGCCCCAGCCGGCGGGGGTTGCGCACTGAAGCTTTCTTT.

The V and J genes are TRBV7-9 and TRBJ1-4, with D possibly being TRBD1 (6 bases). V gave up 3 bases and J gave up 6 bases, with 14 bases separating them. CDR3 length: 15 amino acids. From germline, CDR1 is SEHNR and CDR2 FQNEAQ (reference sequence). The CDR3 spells CASSFQWGGDEKLFF. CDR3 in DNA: TGTGCCAGCAGCTTCCAGTGGGGGGGCGATGAAAAACTGTTTTTT.